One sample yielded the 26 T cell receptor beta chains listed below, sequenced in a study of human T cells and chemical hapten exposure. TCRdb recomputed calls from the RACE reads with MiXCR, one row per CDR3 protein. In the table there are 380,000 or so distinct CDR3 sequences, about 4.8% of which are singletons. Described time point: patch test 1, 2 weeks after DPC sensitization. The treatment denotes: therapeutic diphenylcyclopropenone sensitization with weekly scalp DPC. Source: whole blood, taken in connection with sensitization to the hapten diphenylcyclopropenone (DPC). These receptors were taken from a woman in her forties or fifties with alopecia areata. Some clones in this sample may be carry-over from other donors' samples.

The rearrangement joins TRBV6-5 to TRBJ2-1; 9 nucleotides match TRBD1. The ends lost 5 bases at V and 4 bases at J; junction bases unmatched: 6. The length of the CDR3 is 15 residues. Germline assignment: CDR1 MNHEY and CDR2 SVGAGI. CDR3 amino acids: CASSRGQGRYNEQFF. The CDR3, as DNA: TGTGCCAGCAGTAGGGGACAGGGCAGGTACAATGAGCAGTTCTTC.

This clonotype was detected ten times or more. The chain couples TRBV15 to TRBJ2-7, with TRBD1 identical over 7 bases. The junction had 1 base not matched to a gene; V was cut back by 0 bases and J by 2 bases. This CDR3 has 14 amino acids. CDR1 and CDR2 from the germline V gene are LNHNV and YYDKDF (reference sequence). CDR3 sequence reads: CATSREGQPYEQYF. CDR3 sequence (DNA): TGTGCCACCAGCAGAGAGGGACAGCCCTACGAGCAGTACTTC.

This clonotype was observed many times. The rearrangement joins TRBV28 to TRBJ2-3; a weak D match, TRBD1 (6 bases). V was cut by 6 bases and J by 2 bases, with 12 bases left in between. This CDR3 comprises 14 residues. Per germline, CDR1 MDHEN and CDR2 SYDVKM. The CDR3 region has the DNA TGTGCCAGCAGCTTTCGGACAGACACAGATACGCAGTATTTT. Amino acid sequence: CASSFRTDTDTQYF.

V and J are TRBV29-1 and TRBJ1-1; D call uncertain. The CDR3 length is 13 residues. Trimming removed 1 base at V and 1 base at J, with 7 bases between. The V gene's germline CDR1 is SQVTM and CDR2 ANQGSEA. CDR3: CSVEGNGNTEAFF. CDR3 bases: TGCAGCGTTGAAGGAAACGGGAACACTGAAGCTTTCTTT.

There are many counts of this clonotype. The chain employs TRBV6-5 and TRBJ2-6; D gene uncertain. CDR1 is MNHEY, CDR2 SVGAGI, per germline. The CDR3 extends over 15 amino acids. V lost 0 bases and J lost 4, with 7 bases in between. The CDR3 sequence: CASSYSRAGANVLTF. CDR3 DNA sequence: TGTGCCAGCAGTTACTCTAGGGCCGGGGCCAACGTCCTGACTTTC.

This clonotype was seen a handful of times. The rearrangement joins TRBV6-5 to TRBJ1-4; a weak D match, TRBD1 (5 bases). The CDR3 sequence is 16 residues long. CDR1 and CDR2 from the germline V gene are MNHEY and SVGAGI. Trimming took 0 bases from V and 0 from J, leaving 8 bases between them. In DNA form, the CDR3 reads TGTGCCAGCAGTTACTCCCGAGGGGCAACTAATGAAAAACTGTTTTTT. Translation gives CASSYSRGATNEKLFF.

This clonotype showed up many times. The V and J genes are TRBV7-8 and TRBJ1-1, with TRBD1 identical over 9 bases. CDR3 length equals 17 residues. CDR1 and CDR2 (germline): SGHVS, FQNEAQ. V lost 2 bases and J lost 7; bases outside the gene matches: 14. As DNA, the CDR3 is TGTGCCAGCAGCTTAAGGGCTTTGCGACAGGGGGACCGTGAAGCTTTCTTT. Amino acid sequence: CASSLRALRQGDREAFF.

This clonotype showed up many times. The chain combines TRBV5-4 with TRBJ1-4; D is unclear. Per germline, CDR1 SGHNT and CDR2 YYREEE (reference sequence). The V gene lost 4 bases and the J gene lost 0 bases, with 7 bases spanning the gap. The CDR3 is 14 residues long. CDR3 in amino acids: CASSLAATNEKLFF. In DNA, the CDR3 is TGTGCCAGCAGCCTAGCTGCAACTAATGAAAAACTGTTTTTT.

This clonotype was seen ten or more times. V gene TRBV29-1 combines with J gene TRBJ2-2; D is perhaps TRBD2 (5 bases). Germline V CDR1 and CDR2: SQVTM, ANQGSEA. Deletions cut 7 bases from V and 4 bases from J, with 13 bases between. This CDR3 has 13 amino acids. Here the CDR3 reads CSARPAGTGELFF. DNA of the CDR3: TGCAGCGCCCGCCCGGCGGGCACCGGGGAGCTGTTTTTT.

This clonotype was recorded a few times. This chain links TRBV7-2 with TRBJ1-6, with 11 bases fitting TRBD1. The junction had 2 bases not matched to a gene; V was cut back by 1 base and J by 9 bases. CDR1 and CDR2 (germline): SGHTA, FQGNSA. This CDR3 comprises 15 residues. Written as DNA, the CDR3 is TGTGCCAGCAGCTTAGAGGGACAGGGGGGTTCACCCCTCCACTTT. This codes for CASSLEGQGGSPLHF.

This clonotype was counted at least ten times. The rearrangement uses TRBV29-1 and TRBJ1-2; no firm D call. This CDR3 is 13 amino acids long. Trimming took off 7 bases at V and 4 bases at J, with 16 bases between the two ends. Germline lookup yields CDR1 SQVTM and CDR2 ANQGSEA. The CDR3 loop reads CSARTDAPYGYTF. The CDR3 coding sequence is TGCAGCGCTCGGACCGACGCTCCCTATGGCTACACCTTC.

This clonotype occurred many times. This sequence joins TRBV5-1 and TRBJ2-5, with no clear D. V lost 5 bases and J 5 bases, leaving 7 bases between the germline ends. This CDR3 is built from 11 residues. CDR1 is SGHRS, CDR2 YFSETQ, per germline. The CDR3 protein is CASRVTETQYF. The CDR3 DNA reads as TGCGCCAGCAGAGTGACGGAGACCCAGTACTTC.

The CDR3: CASSLSISGGITDTQYF. The CDR3 DNA follows: TGTGCCAGCAGCCTCAGCATTAGCGGGGGGATCACAGATACGCAGTATTTT. The chain couples TRBV7-2 to TRBJ2-3; 10 bases are shared with TRBD2. V trimming: 5 bases; J trimming: 2 bases; junction bases outside the gene matches: 10. CDR1 and CDR2 from the germline V gene are SGHTA and FQGNSA. The CDR3 sequence is 17 residues long. Filled out from reference TRBV7-2 and TRBJ2-3, the complete variable domain reads GAGVSQSPSNKVTEKGKDVELRCDPISGHTALYWYRQSLGQGLEFLIYFQGNSAPDKSGLPSDRFSAERTGGSVSTLTIQRTQQEDSAVYLCASSLSISGGITDTQYFGPGTRLTVL.

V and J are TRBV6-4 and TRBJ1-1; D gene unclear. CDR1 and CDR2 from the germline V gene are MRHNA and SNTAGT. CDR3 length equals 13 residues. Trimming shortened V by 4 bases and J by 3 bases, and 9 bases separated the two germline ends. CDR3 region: CASSAREDTEAFF. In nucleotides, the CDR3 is TGTGCCAGCAGTGCTAGGGAGGACACTGAAGCTTTCTTT.

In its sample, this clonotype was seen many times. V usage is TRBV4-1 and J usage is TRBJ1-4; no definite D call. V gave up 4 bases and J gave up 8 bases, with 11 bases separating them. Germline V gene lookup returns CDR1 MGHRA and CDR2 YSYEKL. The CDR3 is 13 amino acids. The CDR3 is CASSPGLGEKLFF. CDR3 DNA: TGCGCCAGCAGCCCCGGACTAGGGGAAAAACTGTTTTTT.

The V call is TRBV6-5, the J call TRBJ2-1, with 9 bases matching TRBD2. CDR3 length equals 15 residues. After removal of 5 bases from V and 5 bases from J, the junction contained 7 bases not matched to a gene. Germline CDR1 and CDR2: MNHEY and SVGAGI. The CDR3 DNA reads TGTGCCAGCAGTCCAGCCGGGACTAGCAACAATGAGCAGTTCTTC. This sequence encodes CASSPAGTSNNEQFF.

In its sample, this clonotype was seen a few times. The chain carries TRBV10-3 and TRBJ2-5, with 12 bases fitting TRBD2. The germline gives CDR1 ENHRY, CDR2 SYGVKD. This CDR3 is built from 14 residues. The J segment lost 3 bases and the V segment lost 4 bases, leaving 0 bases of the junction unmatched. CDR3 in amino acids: CAISGTSGKETQYF. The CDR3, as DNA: TGTGCCATCAGTGGGACTAGCGGGAAAGAGACCCAGTACTTC.

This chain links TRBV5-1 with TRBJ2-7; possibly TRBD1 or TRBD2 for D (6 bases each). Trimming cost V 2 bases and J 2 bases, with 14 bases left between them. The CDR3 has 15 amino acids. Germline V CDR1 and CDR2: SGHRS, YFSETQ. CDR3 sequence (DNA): TGCGCCAGCAGCTTTGATCCGGGGGCCGCCTACGAGCAGTACTTC. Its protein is CASSFDPGAAYEQYF.

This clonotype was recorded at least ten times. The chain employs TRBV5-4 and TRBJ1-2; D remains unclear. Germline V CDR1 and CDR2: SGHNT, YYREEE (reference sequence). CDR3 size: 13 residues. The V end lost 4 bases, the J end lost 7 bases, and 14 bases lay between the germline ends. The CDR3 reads CASSPDLGAGYTF. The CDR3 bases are TGTGCCAGCAGCCCCGACTTGGGAGCTGGCTACACCTTC.

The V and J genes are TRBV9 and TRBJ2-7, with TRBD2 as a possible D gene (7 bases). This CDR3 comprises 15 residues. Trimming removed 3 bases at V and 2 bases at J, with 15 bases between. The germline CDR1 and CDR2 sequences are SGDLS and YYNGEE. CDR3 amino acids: CASSARGGAAYEQYF. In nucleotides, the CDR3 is TGTGCCAGCAGCGCTCGAGGGGGGGCAGCCTACGAGCAGTACTTC.

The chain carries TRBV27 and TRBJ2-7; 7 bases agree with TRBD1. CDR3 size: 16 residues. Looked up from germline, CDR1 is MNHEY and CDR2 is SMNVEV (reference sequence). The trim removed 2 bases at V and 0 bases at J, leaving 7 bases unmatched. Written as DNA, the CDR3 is TGTGCCAGCAGTTTAACCCGGGACAGCAGCTCCTACGAGCAGTACTTC. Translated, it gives CASSLTRDSSSYEQYF.

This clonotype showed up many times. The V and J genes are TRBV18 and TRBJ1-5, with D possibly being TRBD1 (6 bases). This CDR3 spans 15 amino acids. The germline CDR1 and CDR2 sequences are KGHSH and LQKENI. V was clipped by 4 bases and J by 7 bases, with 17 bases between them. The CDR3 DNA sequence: TGTGCCAGCTCACGGGGAAGGGGGAGAGGGCAGCCCCAGCATTTT. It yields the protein CASSRGRGRGQPQHF. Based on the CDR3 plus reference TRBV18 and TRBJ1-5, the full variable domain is NAGVMQNPRHLVRRRGQEARLRCSPMKGHSHVYWYRQLPEEGLKFMVYLQKENIIDESGMPKERFSAEFPKEGPSILRIQQVVRGDSAAYFCASSRGRGRGQPQHFGDGTRLSIL.

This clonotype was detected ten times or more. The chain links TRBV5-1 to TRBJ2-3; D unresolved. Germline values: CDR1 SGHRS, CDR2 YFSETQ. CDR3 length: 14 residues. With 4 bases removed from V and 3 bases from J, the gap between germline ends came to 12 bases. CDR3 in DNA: TGCGCCAGCAGCCTCTCTTTTATAACAGATACGCAGTATTTT. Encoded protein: CASSLSFITDTQYF.

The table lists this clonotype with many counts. The CDR3 nucleotides are TGTGCCAGCAGCGAGGGCGCGACAGGTCCCACTGGCTACACCTTC. Amino acids: CASSEGATGPTGYTF. This chain links TRBV7-9 with TRBJ1-2; a possible D gene is TRBD1 (6 bases). Trimming removed 5 bases from V and 7 bases from J, with 20 bases in between. The CDR3 spans 15 residues. CDR1 and CDR2 from the germline V gene are SEHNR and FQNEAQ (reference sequence). The full variable domain, rest sourced from reference TRBV7-9 and TRBJ1-2, is DTGVSQNPRHKITKRGQNVTFRCDPISEHNRLYWYRQTLGQGPEFLTYFQNEAQLEKSRLLSDRFSAERPKGSFSTLEIQRTEQGDSAMYLCASSEGATGPTGYTFGSGTRLTVV.

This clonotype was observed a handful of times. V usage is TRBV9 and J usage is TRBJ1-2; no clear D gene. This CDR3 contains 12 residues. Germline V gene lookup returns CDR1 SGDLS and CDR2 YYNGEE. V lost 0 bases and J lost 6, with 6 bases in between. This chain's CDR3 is CASSVAVNGYTF. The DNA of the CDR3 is TGTGCCAGCAGCGTAGCCGTAAATGGCTACACCTTC.

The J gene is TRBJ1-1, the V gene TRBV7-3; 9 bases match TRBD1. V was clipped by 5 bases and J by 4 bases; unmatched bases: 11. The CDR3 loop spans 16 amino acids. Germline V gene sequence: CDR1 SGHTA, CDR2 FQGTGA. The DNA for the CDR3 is TGTGCCAGCAGCCCCACCGGCGGACAGGGGATCACTGAAGCTTTCTTT. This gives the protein CASSPTGGQGITEAFF.